This TCR beta chain was captured by sequencing in a study of blood T cells in healthy people across ages. The CDR3 contains 15 residues. The germline gives CDR1 DFQATT, CDR2 SNEGSKA (reference sequence). The authors ran a second PCR of about 7 to 11 cycles using a sample-barcoded 5' primer and a J-beta primer mix. TCRdb itself ran the 5' RACE reads through MiXCR, one entry per CDR3 protein. The sample lists 920,000 or so distinct CDR3 sequences, 45% occurring once. The sequenced material came from blood. The sequence was obtained from a woman aged 55-69 years in good health. V and J are TRBV20-1 and TRBJ2-4, with a weak D call TRBD2 (6 bases). TRBJ2-7 explains the end of the DNA better; the J call may be wrong. CDR3: CSAREANGGFYEQYF. The CDR3 DNA follows: TGCAGTGCTAGAGAAGCTAACGGGGGATTCTACGAGCAGTACTTC.